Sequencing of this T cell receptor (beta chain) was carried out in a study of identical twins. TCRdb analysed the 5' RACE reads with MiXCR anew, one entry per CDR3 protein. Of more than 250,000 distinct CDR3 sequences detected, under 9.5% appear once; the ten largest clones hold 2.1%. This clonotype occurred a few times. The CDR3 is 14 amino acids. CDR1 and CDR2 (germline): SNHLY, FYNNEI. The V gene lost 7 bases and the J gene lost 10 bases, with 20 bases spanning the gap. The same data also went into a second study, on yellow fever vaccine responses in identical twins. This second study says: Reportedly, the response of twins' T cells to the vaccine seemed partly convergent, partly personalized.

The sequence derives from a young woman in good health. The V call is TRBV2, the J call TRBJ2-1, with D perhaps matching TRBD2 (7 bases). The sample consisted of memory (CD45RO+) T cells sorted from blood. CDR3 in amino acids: CASNPAGARGEQFF. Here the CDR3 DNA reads TGTGCCAGCAACCCTGCGGGGGCGAGGGGGGAGCAGTTCTTC. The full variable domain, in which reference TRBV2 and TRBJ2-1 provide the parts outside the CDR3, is EPEVTQTPSHQVTQMGQEVILRCVPISNHLYFYWYRQILGQKVEFLVSFYNNEISEKSEIFDDQFSVERPDGSNFTLKIRSTKLEDSAMYFCASNPAGARGEQFFGPGTRLTVL.